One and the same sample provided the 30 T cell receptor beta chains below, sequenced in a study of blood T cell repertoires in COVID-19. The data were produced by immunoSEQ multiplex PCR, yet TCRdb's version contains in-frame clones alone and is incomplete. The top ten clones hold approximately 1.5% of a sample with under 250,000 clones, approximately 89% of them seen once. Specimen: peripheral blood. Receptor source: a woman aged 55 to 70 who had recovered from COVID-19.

This chain's CDR3 is CASSPQGEGPGAAFF. The DNA of the CDR3 is TGTGCCAGCAGCCCGCAGGGGGAAGGACCCGGGGCAGCTTTCTTT. This rearrangement joins TRBV7-8 to TRBJ1-1, with 7 bases aligning to TRBD1. The CDR3 has 15 amino acids. Germline assignment: CDR1 SGHVS and CDR2 FQNEAQ. After removal of 5 bases from V and 10 bases from J, the junction contained 16 bases not matched to a gene.

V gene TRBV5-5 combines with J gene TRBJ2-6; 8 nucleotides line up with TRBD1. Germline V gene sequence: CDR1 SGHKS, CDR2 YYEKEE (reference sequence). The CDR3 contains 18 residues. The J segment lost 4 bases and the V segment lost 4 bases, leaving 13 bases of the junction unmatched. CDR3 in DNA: TGTGCCAGCAGCCAGGGACAGGTAGCACCATTGGGGGCCAACGTCCTGACTTTC. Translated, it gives CASSQGQVAPLGANVLTF.

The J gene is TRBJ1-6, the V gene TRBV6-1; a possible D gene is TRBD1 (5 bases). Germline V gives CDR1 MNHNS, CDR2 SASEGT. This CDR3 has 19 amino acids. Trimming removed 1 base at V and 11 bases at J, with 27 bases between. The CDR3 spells CASSEEWGRASGGTPPLHF. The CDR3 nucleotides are TGTGCCAGCAGTGAAGAATGGGGCAGGGCTAGCGGGGGAACCCCACCCCTCCACTTT.

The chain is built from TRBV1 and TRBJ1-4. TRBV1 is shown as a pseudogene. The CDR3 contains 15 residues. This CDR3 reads CTSSQPGERGEKLFF. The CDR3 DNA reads TGCACCAGCAGCCAGCCCGGGGAACGTGGTGAAAAACTGTTTTTT.

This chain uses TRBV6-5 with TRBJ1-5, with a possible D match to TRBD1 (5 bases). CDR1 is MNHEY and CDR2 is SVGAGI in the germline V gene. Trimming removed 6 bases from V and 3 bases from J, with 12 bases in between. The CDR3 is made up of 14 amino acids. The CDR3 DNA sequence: TGTGCCAGCAGCGGAATGGACAACAATCAGCCCCAGCATTTT. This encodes CASSGMDNNQPQHF.

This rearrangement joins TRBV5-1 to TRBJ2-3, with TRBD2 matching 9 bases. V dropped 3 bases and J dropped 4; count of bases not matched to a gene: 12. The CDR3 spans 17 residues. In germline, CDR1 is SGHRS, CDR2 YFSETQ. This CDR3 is CASSSGRSGGIADTQYF. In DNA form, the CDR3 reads TGCGCCAGCAGCTCGGGCCGTAGCGGGGGTATAGCAGATACGCAGTATTTT.

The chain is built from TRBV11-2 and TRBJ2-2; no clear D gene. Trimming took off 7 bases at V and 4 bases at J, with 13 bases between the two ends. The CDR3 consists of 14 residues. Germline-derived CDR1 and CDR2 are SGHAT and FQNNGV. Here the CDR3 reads CASTPQVGTGELFF. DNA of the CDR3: TGTGCCAGCACCCCGCAGGTTGGCACCGGGGAGCTGTTTTTT.

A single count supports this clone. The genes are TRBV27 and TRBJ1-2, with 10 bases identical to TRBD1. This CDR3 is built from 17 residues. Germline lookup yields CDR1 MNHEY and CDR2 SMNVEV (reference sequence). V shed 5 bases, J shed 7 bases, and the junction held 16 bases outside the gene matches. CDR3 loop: CASSRTIGGTGVIGYTF. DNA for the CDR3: TGTGCCAGCAGTAGGACGATCGGTGGGACAGGGGTTATTGGCTACACCTTC.

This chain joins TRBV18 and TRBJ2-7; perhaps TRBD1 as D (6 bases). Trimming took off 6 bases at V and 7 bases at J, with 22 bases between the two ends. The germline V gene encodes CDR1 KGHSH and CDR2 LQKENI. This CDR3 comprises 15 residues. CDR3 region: CASSPTSQGSEEQYF. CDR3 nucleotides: TGTGCCAGCTCCCCTACCTCACAGGGCTCGGAGGAGCAGTACTTC. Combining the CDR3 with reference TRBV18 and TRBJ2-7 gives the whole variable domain NAGVMQNPRHLVRRRGQEARLRCSPMKGHSHVYWYRQLPEEGLKFMVYLQKENIIDESGMPKERFSAEFPKEGPSILRIQQVVRGDSAAYFCASSPTSQGSEEQYFGPGTRLTVT.

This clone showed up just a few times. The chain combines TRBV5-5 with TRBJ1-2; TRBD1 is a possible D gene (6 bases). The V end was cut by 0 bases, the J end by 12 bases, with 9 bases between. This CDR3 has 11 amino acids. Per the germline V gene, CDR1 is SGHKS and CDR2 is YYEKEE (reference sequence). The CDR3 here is CASSLGQVNTF. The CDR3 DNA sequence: TGTGCCAGCAGCTTGGGACAGGTCAACACCTTC.

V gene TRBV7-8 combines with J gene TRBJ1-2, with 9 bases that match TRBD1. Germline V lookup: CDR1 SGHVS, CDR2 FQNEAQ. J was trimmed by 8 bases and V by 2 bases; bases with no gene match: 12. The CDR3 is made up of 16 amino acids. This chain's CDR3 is CASSLINPTGGGGYTF. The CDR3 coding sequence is TGTGCCAGCAGCTTAATTAACCCCACAGGGGGCGGAGGCTACACCTTC.

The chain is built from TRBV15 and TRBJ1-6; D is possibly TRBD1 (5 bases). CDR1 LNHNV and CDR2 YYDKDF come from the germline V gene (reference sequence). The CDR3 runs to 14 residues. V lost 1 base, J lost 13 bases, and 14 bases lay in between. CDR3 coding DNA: TGTGCCACCAGCAGAGCAAGACAGTTCTCGCCCCTCCACTTT. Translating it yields CATSRARQFSPLHF.

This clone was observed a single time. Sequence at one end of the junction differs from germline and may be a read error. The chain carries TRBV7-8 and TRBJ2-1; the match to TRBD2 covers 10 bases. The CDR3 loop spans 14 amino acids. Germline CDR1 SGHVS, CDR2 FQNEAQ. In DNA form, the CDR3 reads TGTGCCAGCAGTTTAGCGGGGGGTAGGAATGAGCAGTTCTTC. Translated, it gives CASSLAGGRNEQFF.

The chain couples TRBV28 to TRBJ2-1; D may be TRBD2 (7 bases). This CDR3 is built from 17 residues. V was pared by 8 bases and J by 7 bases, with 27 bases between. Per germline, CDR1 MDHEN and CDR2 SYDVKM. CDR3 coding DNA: TGTGCCAGCTCCCTCTACATGAGGGGGGGGGCCCGGAATGAGCAGTTCTTC. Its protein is CASSLYMRGGARNEQFF.

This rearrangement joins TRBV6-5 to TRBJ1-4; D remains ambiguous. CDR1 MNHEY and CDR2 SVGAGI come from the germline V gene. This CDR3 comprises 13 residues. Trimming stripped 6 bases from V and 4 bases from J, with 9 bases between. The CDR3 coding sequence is TGTGCCAGCAGACTTCCCGGTAATGAAAAACTGTTTTTT. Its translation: CASRLPGNEKLFF.

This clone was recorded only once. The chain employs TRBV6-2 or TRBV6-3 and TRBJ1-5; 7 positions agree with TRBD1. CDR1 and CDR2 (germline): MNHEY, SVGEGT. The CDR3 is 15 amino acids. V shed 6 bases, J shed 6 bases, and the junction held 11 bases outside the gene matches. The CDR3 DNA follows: TGTGCCAGCAGCACATGGAGACAGGGCAGTCAGCCCCAGCATTTT. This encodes CASSTWRQGSQPQHF.

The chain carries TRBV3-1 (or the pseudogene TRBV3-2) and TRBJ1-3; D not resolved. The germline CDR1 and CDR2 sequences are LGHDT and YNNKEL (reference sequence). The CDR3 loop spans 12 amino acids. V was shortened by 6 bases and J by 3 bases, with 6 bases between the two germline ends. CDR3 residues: CASRSSGNTIYF. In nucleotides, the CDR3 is TGTGCCAGCAGATCCAGTGGAAACACCATATATTTT.

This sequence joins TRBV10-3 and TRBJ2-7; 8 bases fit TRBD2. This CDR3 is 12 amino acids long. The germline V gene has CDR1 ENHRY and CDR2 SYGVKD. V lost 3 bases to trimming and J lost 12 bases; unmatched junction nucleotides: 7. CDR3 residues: CAISELSGETYF. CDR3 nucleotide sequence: TGTGCCATCAGTGAACTTAGCGGGGAAACGTACTTC.

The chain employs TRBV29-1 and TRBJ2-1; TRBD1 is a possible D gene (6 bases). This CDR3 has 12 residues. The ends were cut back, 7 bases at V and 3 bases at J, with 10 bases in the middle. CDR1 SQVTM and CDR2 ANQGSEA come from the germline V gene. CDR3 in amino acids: CSGRDNYNEQFF. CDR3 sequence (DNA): TGCAGCGGCCGGGACAACTACAATGAGCAGTTCTTC.

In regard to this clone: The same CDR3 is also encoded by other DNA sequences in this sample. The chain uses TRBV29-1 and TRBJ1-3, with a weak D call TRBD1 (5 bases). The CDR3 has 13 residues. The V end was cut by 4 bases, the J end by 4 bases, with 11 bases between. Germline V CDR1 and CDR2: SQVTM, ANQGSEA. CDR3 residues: CSVGQGSGNTIYF. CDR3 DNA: TGCAGCGTTGGGCAGGGATCCGGAAACACCATATATTTT.

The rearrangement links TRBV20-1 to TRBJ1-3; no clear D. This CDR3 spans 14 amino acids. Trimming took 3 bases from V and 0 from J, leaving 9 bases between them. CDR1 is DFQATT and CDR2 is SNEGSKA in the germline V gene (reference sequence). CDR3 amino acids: CSASPGYSGNTIYF. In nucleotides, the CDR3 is TGCAGTGCTAGTCCAGGTTACTCTGGAAACACCATATATTTT.

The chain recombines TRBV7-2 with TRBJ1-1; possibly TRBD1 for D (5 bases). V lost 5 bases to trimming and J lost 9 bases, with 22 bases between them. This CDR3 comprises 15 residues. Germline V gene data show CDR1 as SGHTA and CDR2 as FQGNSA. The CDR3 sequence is CASSGANEGGRKAFF. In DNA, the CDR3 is TGTGCCAGCAGCGGGGCGAATGAGGGAGGTCGAAAAGCTTTCTTT.

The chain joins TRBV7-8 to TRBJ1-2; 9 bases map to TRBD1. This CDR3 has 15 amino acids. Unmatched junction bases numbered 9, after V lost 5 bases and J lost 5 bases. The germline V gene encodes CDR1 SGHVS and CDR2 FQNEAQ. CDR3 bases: TGTGCCAGCAGCCCAGGCCGGGACAGGGTATATGGCTACACCTTC. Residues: CASSPGRDRVYGYTF.

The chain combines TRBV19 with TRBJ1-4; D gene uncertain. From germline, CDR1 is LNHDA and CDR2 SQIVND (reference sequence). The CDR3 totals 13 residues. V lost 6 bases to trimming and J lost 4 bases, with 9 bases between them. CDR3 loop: CASRVGNNEKLFF. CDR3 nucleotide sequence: TGTGCCAGTAGGGTCGGGAATAATGAAAAACTGTTTTTT.

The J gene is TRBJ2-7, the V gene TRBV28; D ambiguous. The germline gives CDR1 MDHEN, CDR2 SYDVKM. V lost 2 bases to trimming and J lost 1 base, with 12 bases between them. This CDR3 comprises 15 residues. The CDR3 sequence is CASSLPGVRSYEQYF. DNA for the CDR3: TGTGCCAGCAGTTTACCAGGTGTTAGATCCTACGAGCAGTACTTC.

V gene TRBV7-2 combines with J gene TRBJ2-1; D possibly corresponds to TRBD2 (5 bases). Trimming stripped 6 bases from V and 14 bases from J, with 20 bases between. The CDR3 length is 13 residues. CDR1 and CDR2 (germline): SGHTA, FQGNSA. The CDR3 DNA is TGTGCCAGCAGAGAATCACTAGTCCTCGGGGAGTTCTTC. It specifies CASRESLVLGEFF.

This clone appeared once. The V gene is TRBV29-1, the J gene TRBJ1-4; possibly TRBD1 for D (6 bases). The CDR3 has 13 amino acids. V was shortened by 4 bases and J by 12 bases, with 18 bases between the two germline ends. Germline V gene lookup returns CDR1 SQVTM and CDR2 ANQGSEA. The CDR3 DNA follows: TGCAGCGTTGGCAGGGGCCTGAAGAATGAACTGTTTTTT. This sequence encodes CSVGRGLKNELFF. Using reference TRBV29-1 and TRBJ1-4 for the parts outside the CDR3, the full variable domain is SAVISQKPSRDICQRGTSLTIQCQVDSQVTMMFWYRQQPGQSLTLIATANQGSEATYESGFVIDKFPISRPNLTFSTLTVSNMSPEDSSIYLCSVGRGLKNELFFGSGTQLSVL.

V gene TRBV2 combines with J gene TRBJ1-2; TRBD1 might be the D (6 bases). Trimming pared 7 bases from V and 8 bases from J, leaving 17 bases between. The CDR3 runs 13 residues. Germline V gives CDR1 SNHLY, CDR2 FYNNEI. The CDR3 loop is CASNIGGRLGYTF. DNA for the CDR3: TGTGCCAGCAACATAGGGGGTCGTTTAGGCTACACCTTC.

The CDR3 region is CASSRQTGRAGDNSPLHF. In nucleotides, the CDR3 is TGTGCCAGCAGCCGACAAACCGGGAGGGCCGGAGATAATTCACCCCTCCACTTT. The chain has TRBV5-6 and TRBJ1-6; D gene ambiguous. The CDR3 is 18 residues long. Germline-derived CDR1 and CDR2 are SGHDT and YYEEEE. Trimming cost V 4 bases and J 5 bases, with 22 bases left between them.

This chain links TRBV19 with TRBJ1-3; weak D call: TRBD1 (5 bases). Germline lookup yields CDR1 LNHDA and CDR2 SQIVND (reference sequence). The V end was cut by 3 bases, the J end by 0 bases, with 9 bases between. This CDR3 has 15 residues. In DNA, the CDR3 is TGTGCCAGTAGTATCTCAGGGAACTCTGGAAACACCATATATTTT. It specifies CASSISGNSGNTIYF.